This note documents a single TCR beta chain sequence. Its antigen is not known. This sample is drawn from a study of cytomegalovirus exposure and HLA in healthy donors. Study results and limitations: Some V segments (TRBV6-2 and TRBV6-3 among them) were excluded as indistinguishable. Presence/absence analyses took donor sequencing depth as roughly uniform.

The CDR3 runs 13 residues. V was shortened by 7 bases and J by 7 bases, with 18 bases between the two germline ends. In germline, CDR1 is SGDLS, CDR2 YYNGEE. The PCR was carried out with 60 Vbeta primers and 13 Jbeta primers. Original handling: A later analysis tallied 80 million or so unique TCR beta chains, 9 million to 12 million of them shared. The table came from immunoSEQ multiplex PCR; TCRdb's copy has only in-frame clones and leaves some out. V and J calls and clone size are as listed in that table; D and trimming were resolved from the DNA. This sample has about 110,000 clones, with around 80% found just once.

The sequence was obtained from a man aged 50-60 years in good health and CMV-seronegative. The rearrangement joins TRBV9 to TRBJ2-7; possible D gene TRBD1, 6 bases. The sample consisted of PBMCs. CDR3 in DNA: TGTGCCAGCTCTGGACAGCCTGCCGGTGAGCAGTACTTC. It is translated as CASSGQPAGEQYF.